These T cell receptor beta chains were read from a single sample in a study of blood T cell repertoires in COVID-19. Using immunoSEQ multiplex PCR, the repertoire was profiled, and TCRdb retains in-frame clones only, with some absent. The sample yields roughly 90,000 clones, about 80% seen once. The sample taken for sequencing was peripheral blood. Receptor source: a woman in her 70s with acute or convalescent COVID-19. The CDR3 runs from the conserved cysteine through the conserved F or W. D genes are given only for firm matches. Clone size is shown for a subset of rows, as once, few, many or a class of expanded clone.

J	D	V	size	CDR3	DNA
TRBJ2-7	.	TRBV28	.	CASSFPGDYEQYF	TGTGCCAGCAGTTTCCCAGGGGACTACGAGCAGTACTTC
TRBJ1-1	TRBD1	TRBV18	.	CASSPSRGQDTEAFF	TGTGCCAGCTCACCGTCCAGGGGGCAGGACACTGAAGCTTTCTTT
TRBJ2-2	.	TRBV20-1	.	CSASAGNTGELFF	TGCAGTGCTAGTGCAGGGAACACCGGGGAGCTGTTTTTT
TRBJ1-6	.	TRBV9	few	CASSVRQFDSPLHF	TGTGCCAGCAGCGTACGTCAGTTCGATTCACCCCTCCACTTT
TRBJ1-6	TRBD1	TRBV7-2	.	CASSGRGQGGSPLHF	TGTGCCAGCAGCGGGCGCGGACAGGGTGGGTCACCCCTCCACTTT
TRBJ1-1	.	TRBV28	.	CASSSGGTEAFF	TGTGCCAGCAGTTCAGGTGGCACTGAAGCTTTCTTT
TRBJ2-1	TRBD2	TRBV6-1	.	CASSGGGGRILGNEQFF	TGTGCCAGCAGTGGGGGCGGCGGGAGGATCTTGGGTAATGAGCAGTTCTTC
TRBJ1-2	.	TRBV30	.	CAWGQSANYGYTF	TGTGCCTGGGGACAGTCAGCTAACTATGGCTACACCTTC
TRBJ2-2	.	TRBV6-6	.	CATTSGSGELFF	TGTGCCACCACGTCCGGGAGCGGGGAGCTGTTTTTT
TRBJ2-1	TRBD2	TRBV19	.	CARLPGLAGSSYNEQFF	TGTGCCAGATTACCGGGACTAGCGGGAAGCTCCTACAATGAGCAGTTCTTC
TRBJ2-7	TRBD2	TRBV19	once	CASSVDAGGPSYF	TGTGCCAGTAGTGTCGACGCGGGAGGGCCGTCATACTTC
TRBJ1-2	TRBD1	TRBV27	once	CASRPRTGPYGYTF	TGTGCCAGCAGACCGCGGACAGGGCCCTATGGCTACACCTTC
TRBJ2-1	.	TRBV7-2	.	CASSPRLVWEQFF	TGTGCCAGCAGCCCAAGACTAGTTTGGGAGCAGTTCTTC
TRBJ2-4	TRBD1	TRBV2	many	CASSEQRGLAKNIQYF	TGTGCCAGCAGTGAGCAAAGGGGGCTAGCCAAAAACATTCAGTACTTC
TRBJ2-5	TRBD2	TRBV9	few	CASSGGRPTGETQYF	TGTGCCAGCAGCGGCGGGAGGCCAACGGGGGAGACCCAGTACTTC
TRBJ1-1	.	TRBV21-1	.	CASRTPGVPNTEAFF	TGTGCCAGCCGGACGCCGGGGGTCCCCAACACTGAAGCTTTCTTT
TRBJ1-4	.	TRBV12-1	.	CASSSPAGVDEKLFF	TGTGCCAGCAGCTCCCCGGCGGGCGTCGATGAAAAACTGTTTTTT
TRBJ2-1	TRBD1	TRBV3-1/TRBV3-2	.	CASSHGQGNYNEQFF	TGTGCCAGCAGCCACGGACAGGGGAACTACAATGAGCAGTTCTTC
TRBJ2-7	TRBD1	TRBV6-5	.	CASSYFRGSYEQYF	TGTGCCAGCAGTTACTTCAGGGGGAGCTACGAGCAGTACTTC
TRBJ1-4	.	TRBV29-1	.	CSVSRDTANEKLFF	TGCAGCGTCTCCCGTGACACAGCTAATGAAAAACTGTTTTTT
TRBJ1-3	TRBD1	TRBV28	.	CASSSPGTGFGNTIYF	TGTGCCAGCAGTTCACCCGGGACAGGGTTTGGAAACACCATATATTTT
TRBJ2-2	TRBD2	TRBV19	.	CASSNTGLAGVGQVGELFF	TGTGCCAGTAGCAACACGGGACTAGCGGGAGTGGGCCAGGTCGGGGAGCTGTTTTTT
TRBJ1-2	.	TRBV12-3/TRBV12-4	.	CASSQGLSGYTF	TGTGCCAGCAGCCAGGGGCTCTCTGGCTACACCTTC
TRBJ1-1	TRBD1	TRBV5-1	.	CASSLGSGGSEAFF	TGCGCCAGCAGCTTGGGTTCAGGGGGCTCGGAAGCTTTCTTT
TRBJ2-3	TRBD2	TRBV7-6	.	CASSLLAGATDTQYF	TGTGCCAGCAGCTTACTAGCGGGAGCCACAGATACGCAGTATTTT
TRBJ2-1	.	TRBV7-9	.	CASSKQGLRDRGGSYNEQFF	TGTGCCAGCAGCAAACAAGGGCTTCGGGATCGTGGCGGGTCCTACAATGAGCAGTTCTTC